This T cell receptor (beta chain) was identified in a study of T cells in tuberculosis. Across the study: This South African cohort compared adolescents with or without latent tuberculosis against adults with active tuberculosis.

Sequencing was performed with immunoSEQ multiplex PCR; in TCRdb, only in-frame clones are kept and a portion is missing. The repertoire includes 33,000 or so clones, 93% of them detected once, and about 6.7% sits in the top ten. Comment on this clone: Antigen: not known.

V was pared by 3 bases and J by 3 bases, with 6 bases of the junction left unmatched. The CDR3 consists of 16 residues. Germline-derived CDR1 and CDR2 are SGHNT and YYREEE (reference sequence). Findings and limits, study-wide: Active tuberculosis TCR-alpha repertoires lay closer to GMM-specific TCRs than IGRA-negative controls, suggesting clonal expansion. GEM motif frequencies gave over 55% accuracy; the GMM repertoire gave almost 90%. The TCR-beta difference was not significant; alpha differences partly reflected length.

This chain links TRBV5-4 with TRBJ2-1; 10 bases agree with TRBD1. This TCR was recovered from a donor aged 10-35 years with latent tuberculosis or without tuberculosis infection. Sequenced input: PBMCs. The CDR3 DNA follows: TGTGCCAGCAGCTCGACAGGGGGCAACCACTACAATGAGCAGTTCTTC. Translated, it gives CASSSTGGNHYNEQFF.